The clone carrying this T cell receptor beta chain was found a few times. Its specificity is unknown. This record comes from a study of beta chain features in type 1 diabetes. General study points: VDJ junctions sequenced from type 1 diabetes patients showed fewer insertions and more deletions.

Central memory, naive, regulatory and stem cell-like memory CD4+ cells were sorted by CD45RO/CCR7/CD25/CD127/CD95/CD27. This CDR3 is built from 13 residues. Germline-derived CDR1 and CDR2 are SGHNT and YYREEE (reference sequence). Trimming shortened V by 2 bases and J by 5 bases, and 10 bases separated the two germline ends. Expressed TCRB transcripts were sequenced after all isolated RNA was converted to cDNA. Profiled with immunoSEQ multiplex PCR; TCRdb holds only in-frame clones, not every one. The profile shows more than 300,000 clones, less than 15% of them singletons. What was sequenced was naive CD4+ T cells from blood. The V call is TRBV5-4, the J call TRBJ2-5; D possibly corresponds to TRBD1 (6 bases). The sequence was collected from a woman aged 18-29 years in good health. As DNA, the CDR3 is TGTGCCAGCAGCTTTCAGGGGACGGAGACCCAGTACTTC. Translation: CASSFQGTETQYF.